This T cell receptor (beta chain) was retrieved from a study of OX40 agonist ivuxolimab in advanced cancers. Background on the study: Patients with hepatocellular carcinoma, melanoma, renal cell or head and neck cancer made up the dose-escalation patients. Partial responses were achieved by three patients: one hepatocellular carcinoma, two cutaneous melanoma.

Germline lookup yields CDR1 SGDLS and CDR2 YYNGEE. The trim removed 0 bases at V and 5 bases at J, leaving 8 bases unmatched. CDR3 length equals 16 residues. Profiling relied on immunoSEQ multiplex PCR, and the TCRdb table lists in-frame clones only, not all of them. The table lists some 70,000 clones, almost 90% of them singletons. Findings of the study overall: Clonal expansion by week 6 occurred in CD4+ and CD8+ blood T cells (at 0.1 to 3.0 mg/kg).

About this clone: As yet, its antigen is unknown.

The source material was CD4+ or CD8+ T cells sorted from blood, sampled in a trial of the OX40 agonist ivuxolimab. The TCR comes from an adult with an advanced solid tumor such as melanoma, head and neck, liver or kidney cancer. V gene TRBV9 combines with J gene TRBJ2-5; 9 nucleotides agree with TRBD2. CDR3 sequence: CASSVGGRGGSETQYF. CDR3 bases: TGTGCCAGCAGCGTAGGTGGGCGGGGGGGAAGTGAGACCCAGTACTTC.